These 6 T cell receptor beta chains were all obtained from the same sample, sequenced in a study of blood T cells in healthy people across ages. The authors ran a second PCR of roughly 6 to 12 cycles using a sample-barcoded 5' primer and a J-beta primer mix. TCRdb re-derived calls from the 5' RACE reads in MiXCR, one entry per CDR3 protein. This sample has approximately 780,000 distinct CDR3 sequences, with roughly 26% found just once. These sequences were also reported in another study, on T cells of mothers and their children.

The sample was blood. The source of these receptors is a boy aged 10-17 years in good health.

The chain links TRBV12-3 or TRBV12-4 to TRBJ1-5; D unclear. V was shortened by 5 bases and J by 9 bases, with 14 bases between the two germline ends. The CDR3 runs 13 residues. CDR3 sequence reads: CASSPDGLGPQHF. CDR3 DNA sequence: TGTGCCAGCAGTCCGGACGGGCTCGGGCCCCAGCATTTT.

There are a few counts of this clonotype. The J gene is TRBJ2-5, the V gene TRBV20-1, with 7 positions matching TRBD1. CDR3 size: 14 residues. In germline, CDR1 is DFQATT, CDR2 SNEGSKA (reference sequence). V shed 5 bases, J shed 4 bases, and the junction held 10 bases outside the gene matches. CDR3 loop: CSARRTGKGETQYF. CDR3 bases: TGCAGTGCTCGACGGACAGGCAAGGGAGAGACCCAGTACTTC.

This sequence joins TRBV7-2 and TRBJ2-7; possibly TRBD2 for D (6 bases). The CDR3 sequence is 14 residues long. V was trimmed by 5 bases and J by 1 base, leaving 12 bases between them. Germline V gives CDR1 SGHTA, CDR2 FQGNSA. CDR3 residues: CASSPGLGSYEQYF. In DNA form, the CDR3 reads TGTGCCAGCAGCCCGGGACTGGGTTCCTACGAGCAGTACTTC.

This chain uses TRBV11-2 with TRBJ1-1, with D unclear. The CDR3 is 12 amino acids. Between the trimmed V and J ends, which lost 2 bases and 5 bases, there was a span of 6 bases. CDR1 and CDR2 (germline): SGHAT, FQNNGV. CDR3 residues: CASSLIWTEAFF. In nucleotides, the CDR3 is TGTGCCAGCAGCTTAATCTGGACTGAAGCTTTCTTT.

A note on this clonotype: A much larger clone differs from this one at a single base, so this may be a read error. This chain uses TRBV5-1 with TRBJ1-4, with unresolved D. V lost 0 bases and J lost 4, with 4 bases in between. Germline-derived CDR1 and CDR2 are SGHRS and YFSETQ. The length of the CDR3 is 13 residues. Here the CDR3 reads CASSLGINEKLFF. CDR3 coding DNA: TGCGCCAGCAGCTTGGGGATTAATGAAAAACTGTTTTTT. The whole variable domain, remainder taken from reference TRBV5-1 and TRBJ1-4, is KAGVTQTPRYLIKTRGQQVTLSCSPISGHRSVSWYQQTPGQGLQFLFEYFSETQRNKGNFPGRFSGRQFSNSRSEMNVSTLELGDSALYLCASSLGINEKLFFGSGTQLSVL.

This clonotype came up a few times. The genes are TRBV6-1 and TRBJ1-3; 9 nucleotides align to TRBD1. CDR3 length: 16 residues. The V and J ends lost 5 bases and 0 bases, in that order; junction bases with no gene match: 5. Germline V lookup: CDR1 MNHNS, CDR2 SASEGT. The CDR3: CASSPGQGFSGNTIYF. The CDR3, as DNA: TGTGCCAGCAGTCCAGGACAGGGGTTCTCTGGAAACACCATATATTTT.